Listed here are 19 T cell receptor beta chains from one sample, sequenced in a study of cytomegalovirus exposure and HLA in healthy donors. Method: immunoSEQ multiplex PCR; TCRdb's copy keeps in-frame clones and lacks some. The data contain 90,000 to 120,000 clones, 90% to 96% of them seen just once; the ten biggest clones take up roughly 0.7%. The specimen sequenced was PBMCs. The receptors derive from a woman between 18 and 29 years old in good health and CMV-seronegative.

The chain combines TRBV5-4 with TRBJ2-5; 7 bases are shared with TRBD2. The CDR3 length is 14 residues. In germline, CDR1 is SGHNT, CDR2 YYREEE (reference sequence). Trimming cost V 1 base and J 5 bases; bases outside gene matches: 5. This CDR3 is CASSLPNGRETQYF. The CDR3 DNA is TGTGCCAGCAGCTTGCCAAACGGGAGGGAGACCCAGTACTTC.

This chain connects TRBV7-9 to TRBJ1-4, with 8 bases identical to TRBD1. The germline V gene has CDR1 SEHNR and CDR2 FQNEAQ (reference sequence). The CDR3 spans 17 residues. The junction had 13 bases not matched to a gene; V was cut back by 3 bases and J by 7 bases. The CDR3 region has the DNA TGTGCCAGCAGCTTGCAGGGGGCGCAGCTGCTTCGTGAAAAACTGTTTTTT. Protein sequence: CASSLQGAQLLREKLFF.

In this sample, this clone turned up once. The rearrangement links TRBV5-4 to TRBJ1-2, with 8 positions matching TRBD1. In germline, CDR1 is SGHNT, CDR2 YYREEE (reference sequence). The CDR3 has 12 amino acids. V lost 4 bases, J lost 6 bases, and 2 bases stayed unmatched. The DNA of the CDR3 is TGTGCCAGCAGCGCGGACAGGGATGGCTACACCTTC. This codes for CASSADRDGYTF.

Only one count was recorded for this clone. The J gene is TRBJ2-7, the V gene TRBV18, with a weak D call TRBD1 (5 bases). This CDR3 is built from 12 residues. V was trimmed by 3 bases and J by 7 bases, leaving 10 bases between them. Germline V gives CDR1 KGHSH, CDR2 LQKENI. CDR3 in amino acids: CASSPGRQEQYF. The CDR3 DNA is TGTGCCAGCTCACCGGGGCGGCAGGAGCAGTACTTC.

This chain uses TRBV9 with TRBJ2-3; TRBD2 might be the D (5 bases). CDR3 size: 16 residues. Germline CDR1 is SGDLS and CDR2 is YYNGEE. V dropped 3 bases and J dropped 0 bases, with 14 bases sitting between them. CDR3 sequence reads: CASSAPGEGSTDTQYF. CDR3 nucleotide sequence: TGTGCCAGCAGCGCGCCCGGAGAGGGTAGCACAGATACGCAGTATTTT.

This chain links TRBV18 with TRBJ2-2, with TRBD2 as a possible D gene (5 bases). This CDR3 comprises 13 residues. CDR1 is KGHSH, CDR2 LQKENI, per germline. V was trimmed by 4 bases and J by 8 bases, leaving 11 bases between them. The CDR3 protein is CASSRVGEGELFF. CDR3 nucleotide sequence: TGTGCCAGCTCACGCGTGGGAGAAGGGGAGCTGTTTTTT. Full variable domain (rest looked up from reference TRBV18 and TRBJ2-2): NAGVMQNPRHLVRRRGQEARLRCSPMKGHSHVYWYRQLPEEGLKFMVYLQKENIIDESGMPKERFSAEFPKEGPSILRIQQVVRGDSAAYFCASSRVGEGELFFGEGSRLTVL.

This clone was found once. The chain links TRBV4-2 to TRBJ2-1; D is undetermined. CDR1 is LGHNA, CDR2 YNFKEQ, per germline. The V gene lost 4 bases and the J gene lost 10 bases, with 17 bases spanning the gap. CDR3 length: 14 residues. As DNA, the CDR3 is TGTGCCAGCAGCCCGTCCGTTTCTTTCAGGGAGCAGTTCTTC. It is translated as CASSPSVSFREQFF.

This chain joins TRBV6-6 and TRBJ2-2, with 7 bases that match TRBD1. The CDR3 runs 12 residues. V was clipped by 10 bases and J by 5 bases; unmatched bases: 4. Germline CDR1 and CDR2: MNHNY and SVGAGI (reference sequence). The CDR3 DNA is TGTGCCACTGGGACAGTGACCGGGGAGCTGTTTTTT. It is translated as CATGTVTGELFF.

The V and J genes are TRBV5-1 and TRBJ1-1; maybe TRBD1 (5 bases). V was shortened by 0 bases and J by 1 base, with 10 bases between the two germline ends. The germline V gene has CDR1 SGHRS and CDR2 YFSETQ. The CDR3 totals 15 residues. CDR3 nucleotides: TGCGCCAGCAGCTTGGCCCCAAGGGGGAACACTGAAGCTTTCTTT. As protein: CASSLAPRGNTEAFF.

The CDR3 loop reads CASSPDSVLAYEQYF. The CDR3 DNA follows: TGTGCCAGCAGCCCCGACTCGGTGTTGGCCTACGAGCAGTACTTC. The J gene is TRBJ2-7, the V gene TRBV6-6; D is uncertain. Germline V gene lookup returns CDR1 MNHNY and CDR2 SVGAGI (reference sequence). Trimming pared 6 bases from V and 2 bases from J, leaving 17 bases between. The CDR3 has 15 amino acids.

This chain uses TRBV4-2 with TRBJ2-1, with TRBD1 matching 8 bases. V lost 0 bases, J lost 5 bases, and 0 bases stayed unmatched. CDR3 length: 14 amino acids. Germline assignment: CDR1 LGHNA and CDR2 YNFKEQ. CDR3 nucleotides: TGTGCCAGCAGCCAAGAGGGACAGGACAATGAGCAGTTCTTC. Amino acid sequence: CASSQEGQDNEQFF.

V usage is TRBV7-9 and J usage is TRBJ2-2, with D possibly being TRBD2 (5 bases). CDR1 is SEHNR and CDR2 is FQNEAQ in the germline V gene (reference sequence). The CDR3 contains 16 residues. V was shortened by 4 bases and J by 4 bases, with 16 bases between the two germline ends. The CDR3 here is CASSWPGWRATGELFF. For the CDR3, the DNA is TGTGCCAGCAGCTGGCCGGGGTGGAGAGCCACCGGGGAGCTGTTTTTT.

CDR3 residues: CASSPRTSGTAYNEQFF. CDR3 sequence (DNA): TGTGCCAGCAGCCCGAGGACTAGCGGGACCGCCTACAATGAGCAGTTCTTC. The chain links TRBV7-9 to TRBJ2-1, with 12 bases aligning to TRBD2. The CDR3 totals 17 residues. The germline gives CDR1 SEHNR, CDR2 FQNEAQ (reference sequence). J gave up 2 bases and V 5 bases, and 7 bases lay outside the gene matches. Filled out from reference TRBV7-9 and TRBJ2-1, the complete variable domain reads DTGVSQNPRHKITKRGQNVTFRCDPISEHNRLYWYRQTLGQGPEFLTYFQNEAQLEKSRLLSDRFSAERPKGSFSTLEIQRTEQGDSAMYLCASSPRTSGTAYNEQFFGPGTRLTVL.

This chain connects TRBV7-3 to TRBJ1-3; weak D call: TRBD1 (5 bases). This CDR3 has 16 residues. Trimming took off 0 bases at V and 1 base at J, with 10 bases between the two ends. Germline CDR1 SGHTA, CDR2 FQGTGA. This CDR3 reads CASSLTGTDSGNTIYF. The CDR3 DNA reads TGTGCCAGCAGCTTAACCGGGACTGATTCTGGAAACACCATATATTTT.

The V call is TRBV11-1, the J call TRBJ2-1, with a tentative D call TRBD2 (6 bases). CDR1 and CDR2 from the germline V gene are SGHAT and FQDESV (reference sequence). This CDR3 is 15 amino acids long. V lost 8 bases and J lost 6, with 20 bases in between. CDR3 sequence reads: CASGTGVVTFNEQFF. Written as DNA, the CDR3 is TGTGCCAGCGGAACGGGGGTTGTGACCTTCAATGAGCAGTTCTTC.

This clone was seen a handful of times. The chain employs TRBV6-1 and TRBJ2-3, with 8 bases matching TRBD1. This CDR3 comprises 17 residues. Germline loops: CDR1 MNHNS, CDR2 SASEGT. The V segment lost 0 bases and the J segment 3 bases; nucleotides outside the gene matches: 8. CDR3 sequence (DNA): TGTGCCAGCAGTGAAGCGGTCGGACAGGGAGGAACAGATACGCAGTATTTT. Its protein product is CASSEAVGQGGTDTQYF.

V gene TRBV28 combines with J gene TRBJ2-3; no definite D call. This CDR3 is 12 amino acids long. CDR1 and CDR2 from the germline V gene are MDHEN and SYDVKM. Trimming shortened V by 6 bases and J by 6 bases, and 10 bases separated the two germline ends. The CDR3: CASSPDADTQYF. In DNA form, the CDR3 reads TGTGCCAGCAGCCCTGATGCGGATACGCAGTATTTT.

CDR3 sequence reads: CASSPGLALRETQYF. CDR3 nucleotide sequence: TGTGCCAGCAGCCCGGGACTAGCGTTAAGAGAGACCCAGTACTTC. This chain links TRBV7-6 with TRBJ2-5; TRBD2 matches 10 bases. V lost 5 bases and J lost 4; bases outside the gene matches: 7. The CDR3 sequence is 15 residues long. Germline CDR1 SGHVS, CDR2 FNYEAQ.

This chain links TRBV7-2 with TRBJ2-4; 10 nucleotides agree with TRBD2. Trimming took 2 bases from V and 9 from J; bases not matched to a gene: 13. CDR1 is SGHTA, CDR2 FQGNSA, per germline. The CDR3 loop spans 17 amino acids. CDR3 DNA sequence: TGTGCCAGCAGCTTAAAACTAGCGGGGTCCCCCGCCGTCATTCAGTACTTC. It is translated as CASSLKLAGSPAVIQYF.